The sequence of this T cell receptor (beta chain) was determined in a study of T cell responses to AZD1222 COVID-19 vaccine. Study-level findings and limits: Regions left unmutated in variants are reportedly the target of nearly half of spike-specific TCRs. Donors were largely white British and mainly female; clonal diversity was possibly underestimated. Among AZD1222 vaccinees, only six or seven were seropositive at baseline. A rise in Spike-specific TCR breadth and depth followed two AZD1222 doses.

As concerns this clone: Its specificity is not known.

The assay was immunoSEQ multiplex PCR, and TCRdb's table has in-frame clones only and misses some. The sample shows 100,000 to 120,000 clones, around 90% of them seen only once. The receptor comes from an adult in good health. The sample consisted of peripheral blood, taken on day 0 of MenACWY control vaccination.

Here the CDR3 DNA reads TGCGCCAGCAGTCAATCCGTAGGGAATGAAAAACTGTTTTTT. Protein product: CASSQSVGNEKLFF. J is TRBJ1-4 and V is TRBV23-1; D remains unclear. TRBV23-1 has ORF status, its function being uncertain. The CDR3 totals 14 residues. Trimming pared 0 bases from V and 5 bases from J, leaving 7 bases between.